The TCR beta chain described here comes from a study of blood T cells in healthy people across ages. Study-level findings and limits: Unsorted PBMC material precluded a definitive naive versus antigen-experienced comparison. From one million sequenced T cells, diversity estimates were lower bounds.

A second PCR of about 7 to 12 cycles used a sample-barcoded 5' primer and a J-beta primer mix. From the 5' RACE reads, TCRdb called clonotypes with MiXCR, one entry per CDR3 protein. The sample carries 800,000 to 950,000 distinct CDR3 sequences, about 29% recorded once. There are 18 residues in the CDR3. Germline V gene data show CDR1 as SEHNR and CDR2 as FQNEAQ (reference sequence). The V gene lost 2 bases and the J gene lost 0 bases, with 18 bases spanning the gap. To note about this clonotype: No antigen is known for it.

Separately, the same data were catalogued under a study of T cells of mothers and their children. That investigation notes: The M1S primer of the second PCR added sample barcodes and 2-4 random nucleotides.

The chain couples TRBV7-9 to TRBJ2-3; D is possibly TRBD1 (6 bases). The source is a woman between 35 and 50 years old in good health. The sequenced sample consisted of blood. CDR3 DNA: TGTGCCAGCAGCTTAATTTACCGGGGACACGGTAGCACAGATACGCAGTATTTT. The encoded protein is CASSLIYRGHGSTDTQYF.